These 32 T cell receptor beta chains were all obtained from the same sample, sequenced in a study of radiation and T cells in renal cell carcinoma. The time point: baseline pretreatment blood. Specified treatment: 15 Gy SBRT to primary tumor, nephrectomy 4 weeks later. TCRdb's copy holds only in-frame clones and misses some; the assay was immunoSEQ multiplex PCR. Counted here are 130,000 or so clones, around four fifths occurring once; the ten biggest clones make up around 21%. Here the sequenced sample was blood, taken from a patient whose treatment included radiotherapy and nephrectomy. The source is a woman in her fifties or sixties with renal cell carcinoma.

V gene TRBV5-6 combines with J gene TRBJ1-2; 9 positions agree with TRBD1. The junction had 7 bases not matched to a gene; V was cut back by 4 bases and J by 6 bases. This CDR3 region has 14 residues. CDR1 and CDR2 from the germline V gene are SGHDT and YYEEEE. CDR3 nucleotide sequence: TGTGCCAGCAGCCCGGACAGGGGCGAGGATGGCTACACCTTC. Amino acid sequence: CASSPDRGEDGYTF.

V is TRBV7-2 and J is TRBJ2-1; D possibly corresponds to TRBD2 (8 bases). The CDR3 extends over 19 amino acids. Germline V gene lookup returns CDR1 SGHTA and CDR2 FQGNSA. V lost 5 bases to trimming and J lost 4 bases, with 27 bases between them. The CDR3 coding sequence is TGTGCCAGCAGCCCCCGGGGGGGAGGACAGGACCGAAGGTACAATGAGCAGTTCTTC. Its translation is CASSPRGGGQDRRYNEQFF. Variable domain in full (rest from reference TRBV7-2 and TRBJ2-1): GAGVSQSPSNKVTEKGKDVELRCDPISGHTALYWYRQSLGQGLEFLIYFQGNSAPDKSGLPSDRFSAERTGGSVSTLTIQRTQQEDSAVYLCASSPRGGGQDRRYNEQFFGPGTRLTVL.

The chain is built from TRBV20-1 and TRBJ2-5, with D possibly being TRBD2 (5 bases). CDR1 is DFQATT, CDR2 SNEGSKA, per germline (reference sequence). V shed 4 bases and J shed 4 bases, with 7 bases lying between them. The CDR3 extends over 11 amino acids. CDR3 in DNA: TGCAGTGCTATAGGAGGAGAGACCCAGTACTTC. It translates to CSAIGGETQYF.

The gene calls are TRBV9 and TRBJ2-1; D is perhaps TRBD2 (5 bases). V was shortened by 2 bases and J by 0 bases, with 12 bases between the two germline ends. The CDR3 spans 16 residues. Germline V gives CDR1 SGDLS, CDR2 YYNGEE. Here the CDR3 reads CASSVGSASSYNEQFF. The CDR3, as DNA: TGTGCCAGCAGCGTGGGGAGTGCTAGCTCCTACAATGAGCAGTTCTTC.

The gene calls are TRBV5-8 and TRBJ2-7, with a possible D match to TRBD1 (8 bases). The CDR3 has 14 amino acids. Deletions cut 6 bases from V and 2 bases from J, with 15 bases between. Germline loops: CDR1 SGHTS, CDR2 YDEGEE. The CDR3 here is CASNNRGGTYEQYF. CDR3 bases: TGTGCCAGCAACAACAGGGGGGGAACCTACGAGCAGTACTTC.

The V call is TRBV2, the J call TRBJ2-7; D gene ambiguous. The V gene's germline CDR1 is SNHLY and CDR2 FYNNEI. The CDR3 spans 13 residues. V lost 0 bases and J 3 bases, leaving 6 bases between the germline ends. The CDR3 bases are TGTGCCAGCAGTGAAGCGCTGGGCTACGAGCAGTACTTC. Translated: CASSEALGYEQYF.

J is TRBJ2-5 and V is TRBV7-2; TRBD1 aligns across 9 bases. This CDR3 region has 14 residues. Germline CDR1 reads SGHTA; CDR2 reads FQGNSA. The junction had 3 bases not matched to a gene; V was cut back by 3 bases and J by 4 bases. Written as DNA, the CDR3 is TGTGCCAGCAGCTTGACAGGGGGGAGAGAGACCCAGTACTTC. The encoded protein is CASSLTGGRETQYF.

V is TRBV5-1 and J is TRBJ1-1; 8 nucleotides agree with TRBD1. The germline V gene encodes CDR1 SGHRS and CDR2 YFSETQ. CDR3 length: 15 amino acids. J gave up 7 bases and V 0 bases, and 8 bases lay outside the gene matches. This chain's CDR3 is CASSLEAGGVGEAFF. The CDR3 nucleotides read TGCGCCAGCAGCTTGGAAGCAGGGGGCGTAGGTGAAGCTTTCTTT.

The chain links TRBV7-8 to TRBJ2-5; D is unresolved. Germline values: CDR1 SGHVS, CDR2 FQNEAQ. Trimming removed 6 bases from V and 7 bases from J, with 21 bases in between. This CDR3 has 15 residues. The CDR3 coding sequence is TGTGCCAGCAGTCCCTTAGGGCCAGGTTCGGTGACCCAGTACTTC. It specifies CASSPLGPGSVTQYF.

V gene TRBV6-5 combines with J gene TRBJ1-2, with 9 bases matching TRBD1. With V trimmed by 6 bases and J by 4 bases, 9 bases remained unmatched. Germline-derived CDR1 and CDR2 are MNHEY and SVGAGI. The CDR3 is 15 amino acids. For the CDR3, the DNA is TGTGCCAGCAGCTGGGCGGGGACAGGGCGCTATGGCTACACCTTC. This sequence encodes CASSWAGTGRYGYTF.

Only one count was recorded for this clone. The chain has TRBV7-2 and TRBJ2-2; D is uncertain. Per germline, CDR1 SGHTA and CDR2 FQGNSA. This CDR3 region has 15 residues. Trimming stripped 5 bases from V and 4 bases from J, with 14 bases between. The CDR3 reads CASSLPLSGTGELFF. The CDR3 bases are TGTGCCAGCAGCCTTCCACTTAGTGGCACCGGGGAGCTGTTTTTT.

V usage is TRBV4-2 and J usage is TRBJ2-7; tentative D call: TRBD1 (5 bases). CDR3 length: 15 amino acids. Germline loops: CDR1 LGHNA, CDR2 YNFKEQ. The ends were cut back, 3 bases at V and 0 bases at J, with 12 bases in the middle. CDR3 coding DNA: TGTGCCAGCAGCCAGGCGGCAGGGAACTCCTACGAGCAGTACTTC. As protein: CASSQAAGNSYEQYF.

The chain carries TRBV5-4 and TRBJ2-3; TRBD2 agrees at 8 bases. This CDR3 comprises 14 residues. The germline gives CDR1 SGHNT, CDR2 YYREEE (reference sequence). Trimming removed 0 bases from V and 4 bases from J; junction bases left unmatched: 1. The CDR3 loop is CASSLVGGADTQYF. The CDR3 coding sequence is TGTGCCAGCAGCTTGGTCGGGGGGGCAGATACGCAGTATTTT.

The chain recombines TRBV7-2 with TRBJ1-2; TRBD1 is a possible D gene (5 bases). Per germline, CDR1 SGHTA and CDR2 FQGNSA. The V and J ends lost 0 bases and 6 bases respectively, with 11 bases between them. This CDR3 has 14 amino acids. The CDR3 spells CASSLAQGVDGYTF. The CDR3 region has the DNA TGTGCCAGCAGCTTAGCTCAGGGAGTCGATGGCTACACCTTC.

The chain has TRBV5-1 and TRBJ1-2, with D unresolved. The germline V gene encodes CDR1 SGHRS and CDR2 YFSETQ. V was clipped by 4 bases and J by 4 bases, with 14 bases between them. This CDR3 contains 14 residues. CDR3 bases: TGCGCCAGCAGCCCGCTGGTAGAATCCTATGGCTACACCTTC. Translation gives CASSPLVESYGYTF.

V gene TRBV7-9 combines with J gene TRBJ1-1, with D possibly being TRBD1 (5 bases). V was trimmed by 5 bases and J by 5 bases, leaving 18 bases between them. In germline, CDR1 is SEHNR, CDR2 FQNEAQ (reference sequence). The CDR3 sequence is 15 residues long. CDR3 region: CASSRLGPRATEAFF. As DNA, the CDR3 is TGTGCCAGCAGCCGTTTAGGTCCCAGGGCGACTGAAGCTTTCTTT.

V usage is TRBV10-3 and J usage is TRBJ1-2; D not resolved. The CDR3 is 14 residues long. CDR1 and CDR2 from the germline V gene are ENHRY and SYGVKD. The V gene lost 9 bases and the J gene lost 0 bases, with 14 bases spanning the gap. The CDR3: CAINPSEANYGYTF. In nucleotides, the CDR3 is TGTGCCATAAATCCCTCAGAAGCTAACTATGGCTACACCTTC.

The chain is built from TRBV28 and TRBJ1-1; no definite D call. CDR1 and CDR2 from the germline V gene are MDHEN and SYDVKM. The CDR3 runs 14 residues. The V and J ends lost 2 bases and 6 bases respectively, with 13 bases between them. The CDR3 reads CASSLIFAGAEAFF. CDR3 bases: TGTGCCAGCAGTTTAATTTTCGCCGGCGCTGAAGCTTTCTTT.

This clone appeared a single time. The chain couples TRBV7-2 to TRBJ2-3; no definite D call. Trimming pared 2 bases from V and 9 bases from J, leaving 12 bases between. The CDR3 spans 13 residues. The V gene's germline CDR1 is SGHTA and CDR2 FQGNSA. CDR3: CASSLMGRQTQYF. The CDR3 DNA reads TGTGCCAGCAGCTTAATGGGAAGGCAGACGCAGTATTTT.

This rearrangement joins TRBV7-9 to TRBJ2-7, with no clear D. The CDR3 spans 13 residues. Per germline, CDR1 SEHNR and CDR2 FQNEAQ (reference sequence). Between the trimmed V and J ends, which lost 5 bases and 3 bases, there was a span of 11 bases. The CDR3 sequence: CASSPPWDYEQYF. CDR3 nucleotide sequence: TGTGCCAGCAGCCCTCCTTGGGACTACGAGCAGTACTTC.

The CDR3 protein is CASSLDGYEQYF. The DNA of the CDR3 is TGTGCCAGCAGTTTGGACGGGTACGAGCAGTACTTC. The gene calls are TRBV6-5 and TRBJ2-7; D gene uncertain. The CDR3 length is 12 residues. Per germline, CDR1 MNHEY and CDR2 SVGAGI. Trimming removed 4 bases from V and 4 bases from J, with 8 bases in between.

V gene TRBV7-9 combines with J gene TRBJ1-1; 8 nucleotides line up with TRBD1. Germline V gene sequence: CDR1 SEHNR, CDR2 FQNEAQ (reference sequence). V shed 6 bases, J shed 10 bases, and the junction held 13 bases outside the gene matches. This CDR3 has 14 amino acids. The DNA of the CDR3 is TGTGCCAGCAGTCTGTCCGGACAGGGATCCGGAGCTTTCTTT. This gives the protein CASSLSGQGSGAFF.

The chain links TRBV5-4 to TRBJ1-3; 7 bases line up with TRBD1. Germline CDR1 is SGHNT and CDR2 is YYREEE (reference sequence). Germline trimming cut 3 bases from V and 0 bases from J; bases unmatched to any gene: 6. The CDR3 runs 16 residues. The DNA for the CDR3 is TGTGCCAGCAGCTGGGACGGACAGGACTCTGGAAACACCATATATTTT. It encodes CASSWDGQDSGNTIYF.

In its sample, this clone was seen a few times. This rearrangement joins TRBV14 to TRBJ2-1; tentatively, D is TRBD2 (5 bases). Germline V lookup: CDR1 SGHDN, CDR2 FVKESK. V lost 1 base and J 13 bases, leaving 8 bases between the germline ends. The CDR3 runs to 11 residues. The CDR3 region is CASSQVAIQFF. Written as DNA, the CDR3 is TGTGCCAGCAGCCAAGTAGCGATTCAGTTCTTC.

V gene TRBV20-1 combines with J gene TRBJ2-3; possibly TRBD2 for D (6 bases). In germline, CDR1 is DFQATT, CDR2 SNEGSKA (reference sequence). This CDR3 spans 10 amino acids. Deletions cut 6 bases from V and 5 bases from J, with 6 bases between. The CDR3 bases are TGCAGTGCGGAGGGAGATACGCAGTATTTT. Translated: CSAEGDTQYF.

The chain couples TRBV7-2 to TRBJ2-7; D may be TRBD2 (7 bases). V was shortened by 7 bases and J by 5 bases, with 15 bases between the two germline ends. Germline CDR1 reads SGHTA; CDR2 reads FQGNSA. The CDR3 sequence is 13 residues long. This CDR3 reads CASKPGGGDEQYF. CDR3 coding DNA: TGTGCCAGCAAACCGGGGGGCGGGGACGAGCAGTACTTC.

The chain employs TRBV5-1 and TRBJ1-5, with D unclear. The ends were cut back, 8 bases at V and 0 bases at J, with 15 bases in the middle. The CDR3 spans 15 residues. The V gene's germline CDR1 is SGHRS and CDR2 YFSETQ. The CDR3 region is CASPSRLYSNQPQHF. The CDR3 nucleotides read TGCGCCAGTCCGTCCCGTTTATATAGCAATCAGCCCCAGCATTTT.

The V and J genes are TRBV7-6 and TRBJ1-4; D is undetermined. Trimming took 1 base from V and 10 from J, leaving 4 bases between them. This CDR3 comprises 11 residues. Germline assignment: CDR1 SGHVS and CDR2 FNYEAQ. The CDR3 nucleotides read TGTGCCAGCAGCTTAGAGGGAAAACTGTTTTTT. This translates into CASSLEGKLFF.

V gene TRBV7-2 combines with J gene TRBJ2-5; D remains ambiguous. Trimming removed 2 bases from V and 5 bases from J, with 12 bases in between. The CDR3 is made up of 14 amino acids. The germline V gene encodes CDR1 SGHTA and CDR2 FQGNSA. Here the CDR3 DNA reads TGTGCCAGCAGCTTAATGCCAGATCGGGAGACCCAGTACTTC. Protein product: CASSLMPDRETQYF.

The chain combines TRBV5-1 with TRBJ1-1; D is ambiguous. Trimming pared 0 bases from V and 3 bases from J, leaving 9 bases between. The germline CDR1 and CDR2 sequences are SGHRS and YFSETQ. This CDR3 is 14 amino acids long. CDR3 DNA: TGCGCCAGCAGCTTGGAAAGGCGTGACACTGAAGCTTTCTTT. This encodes CASSLERRDTEAFF.

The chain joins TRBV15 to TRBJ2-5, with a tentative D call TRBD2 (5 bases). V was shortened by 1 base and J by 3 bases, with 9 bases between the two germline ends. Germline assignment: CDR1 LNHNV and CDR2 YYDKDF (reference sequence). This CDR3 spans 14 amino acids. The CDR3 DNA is TGTGCCACCAGCAGAGTGGGAGCCGAAGAGACCCAGTACTTC. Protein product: CATSRVGAEETQYF.

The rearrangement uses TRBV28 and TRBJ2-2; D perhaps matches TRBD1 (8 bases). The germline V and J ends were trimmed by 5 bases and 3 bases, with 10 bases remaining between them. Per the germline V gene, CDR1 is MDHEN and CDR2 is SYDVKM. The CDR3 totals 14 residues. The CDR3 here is CASSTGGDTGELFF. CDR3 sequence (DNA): TGTGCCAGCAGTACAGGGGGGGACACCGGGGAGCTGTTTTTT. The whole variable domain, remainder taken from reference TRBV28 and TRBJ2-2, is DVKVTQSSRYLVKRTGEKVFLECVQDMDHENMFWYRQDPGLGLRLIYFSYDVKMKEKGDIPEGYSVSREKKERFSLILESASTNQTSMYLCASSTGGDTGELFFGEGSRLTVL.